What follows are 20 T cell receptor beta chains derived from one specimen sequenced in a study of T cells in Graves' hyperthyroidism and ophthalmopathy. TCR beta CDR3 regions were amplified from RNA transcripts. TCR CDR3 underwent first-round RT-PCR with the HTBI primer set. TCRdb re-derived calls from the multiplex PCR reads in MiXCR, one entry per CDR3 protein. Counted here are 310,000 or so distinct CDR3 sequences, approximately 15% occurring once; the ten biggest clones make up roughly 50%. The sequenced material came from blood. The receptors originated from a woman in her fifties or sixties with Graves' ophthalmopathy.

This clonotype showed up many times. This chain uses TRBV24-1 with TRBJ2-3; no clear D gene. The CDR3 spans 13 residues. In germline, CDR1 is KGHDR, CDR2 SFDVKD. V was clipped by 5 bases and J by 3 bases, with 8 bases between them. CDR3 residues: CATSVHGTDTQYF. The CDR3 nucleotides are TGTGCCACCAGTGTCCACGGAACAGATACGCAGTATTTT.

In this sample, this clonotype turned up many times. V is TRBV5-6 and J is TRBJ2-1; 12 positions match TRBD2. From germline, CDR1 is SGHDT and CDR2 YYEEEE. The V gene end was trimmed by 4 bases and the J gene end by 6 bases; junction bases not matched to a gene: 8. The CDR3 runs to 16 residues. As DNA, the CDR3 is TGTGCCAGCAGCCTTGGACTAGCGGGATGGGGCAATGAGCAGTTCTTC. This translates into CASSLGLAGWGNEQFF.

The rearrangement links TRBV5-1 to TRBJ2-3; 7 bases match TRBD1. Germline lookup yields CDR1 SGHRS and CDR2 YFSETQ. After removal of 5 bases from V and 6 bases from J, the junction contained 15 bases not matched to a gene. The CDR3 covers 16 residues. The CDR3 protein is CASRTGIDRARDTQYF. CDR3 DNA: TGCGCCAGCAGGACGGGCATCGACAGGGCGCGTGATACGCAGTATTTT.

This clonotype has only a few counts. The chain has TRBV7-2 and TRBJ2-1; no clear D. Germline loops: CDR1 SGHTA, CDR2 FQGNSA. The CDR3 spans 15 residues. Trimming removed 6 bases at V and 7 bases at J, with 19 bases between. CDR3 nucleotide sequence: TGTGCCAGCAGGTCCCAGCGTGACTGGTGGAATGAGCAGTTCTTC. This sequence encodes CASRSQRDWWNEQFF.

Many counts were recorded for this clonotype. The chain couples TRBV27 to TRBJ2-1; 9 bases agree with TRBD2. V trimming: 5 bases; J trimming: 0 bases; junction bases outside the gene matches: 5. The length of the CDR3 is 16 residues. Germline CDR1 MNHEY, CDR2 SMNVEV (reference sequence). CDR3 amino acids: CASSVSSGDSYNEQFF. The CDR3 DNA reads TGTGCCAGCAGTGTTTCTAGCGGGGACTCCTACAATGAGCAGTTCTTC.

This clonotype was observed a handful of times. V usage is TRBV29-1 and J usage is TRBJ2-3; 9 nucleotides match TRBD2. The CDR3 loop spans 16 amino acids. In germline, CDR1 is SQVTM, CDR2 ANQGSEA. V dropped 4 bases and J dropped 5; count of bases not matched to a gene: 13. The CDR3 loop is CSVVFWGGRAGDTQYF. CDR3 coding DNA: TGCAGCGTTGTCTTTTGGGGCGGGAGGGCCGGAGATACGCAGTATTTT.

This clonotype was seen ten or more times. This chain connects TRBV15 to TRBJ1-1, with D possibly TRBD1 on 6 matching bases. The CDR3 consists of 15 residues. The V and J ends lost 0 bases and 6 bases respectively, with 14 bases between them. The V gene's germline CDR1 is LNHNV and CDR2 YYDKDF (reference sequence). CDR3: CATSRDHTGSAEAFF. For the CDR3, the DNA is TGTGCCACCAGCAGAGACCATACAGGGTCCGCTGAAGCTTTCTTT.

The sample holds many counts of this clonotype. J is TRBJ1-2 and V is TRBV28; D is undetermined. Trimming removed 5 bases from V and 7 bases from J, with 11 bases in between. The CDR3 spans 12 residues. Germline values: CDR1 MDHEN, CDR2 SYDVKM. The CDR3 here is CASSTHGSGYTF. The CDR3, as DNA: TGTGCCAGCAGTACCCACGGCAGTGGCTACACCTTC.

This clonotype was detected many times. The chain employs TRBV3-1 and TRBJ2-3; TRBD2 matches 7 bases. The V and J ends lost 0 bases and 5 bases, in that order; junction bases with no gene match: 14. The CDR3 has 18 amino acids. In germline, CDR1 is LGHDT, CDR2 YNNKEL (reference sequence). In nucleotides, the CDR3 is TGTGCCAGCAGCCAAGATTCGACTAGCCCGTATACCCTAGATACGCAGTATTTT. Protein sequence: CASSQDSTSPYTLDTQYF.

This clonotype has ten or more counts. The J gene is TRBJ1-5, the V gene TRBV3-1, with unresolved D. The V gene's germline CDR1 is LGHDT and CDR2 YNNKEL (reference sequence). Trimming removed 2 bases at V and 1 base at J, with 6 bases between. This CDR3 has 14 amino acids. The CDR3 sequence: CASSQYLSNQPQHF. CDR3 coding DNA: TGTGCCAGCAGCCAATACCTCAGCAATCAGCCCCAGCATTTT.

The J gene is TRBJ1-1, the V gene TRBV19; D perhaps matches TRBD1 (5 bases). Germline lookup yields CDR1 LNHDA and CDR2 SQIVND (reference sequence). The CDR3 loop spans 13 amino acids. With 3 bases removed from V and 0 bases from J, the gap between germline ends came to 5 bases. This CDR3 reads CASSMTVNTEAFF. In DNA, the CDR3 is TGTGCCAGTAGTATGACAGTGAACACTGAAGCTTTCTTT.

This clonotype came up many times. The genes are TRBV5-1 and TRBJ2-1; unclear D gene. Trimming stripped 0 bases from V and 2 bases from J, with 6 bases between. Germline V lookup: CDR1 SGHRS, CDR2 YFSETQ. The CDR3 length is 14 residues. The CDR3 here is CASSLAVTYNEQFF. CDR3 DNA sequence: TGCGCCAGCAGCTTGGCCGTGACCTACAATGAGCAGTTCTTC.

This clonotype has only a few counts. This chain links TRBV5-4 with TRBJ2-1; 8 bases align to TRBD2. The CDR3 totals 15 residues. V lost 3 bases, J lost 4 bases, and 6 bases stayed unmatched. Germline assignment: CDR1 SGHNT and CDR2 YYREEE (reference sequence). The CDR3 reads CASSSSAGAYNEQFF. The CDR3 region has the DNA TGTGCCAGCAGCTCCTCAGCGGGGGCTTACAATGAGCAGTTCTTC.

This clonotype was counted ten times or more. The J gene is TRBJ1-4, the V gene TRBV11-2, with a weak D call TRBD1 (5 bases). CDR3 length equals 14 residues. Between the trimmed V and J ends, which lost 1 base and 8 bases, there was a span of 11 bases. CDR1 is SGHAT and CDR2 is FQNNGV in the germline V gene. For the CDR3, the DNA is TGTGCCAGCAGCTTAGGACAGAGAGGAGAAAAACTGTTTTTT. It is translated as CASSLGQRGEKLFF.

This clonotype has a count of ten or more. The gene calls are TRBV6-2 or TRBV6-3 and TRBJ2-7; a possible D gene is TRBD1 (6 bases). This CDR3 is 14 amino acids long. CDR1 and CDR2 (germline): MNHEY, SVGEGT. Between the trimmed V and J ends, which lost 6 bases and 2 bases, there was a span of 14 bases. CDR3 loop: CASRPTGLTYEQYF. Here the CDR3 DNA reads TGTGCCAGCAGACCGACAGGATTGACCTACGAGCAGTACTTC.

The chain has TRBV27 and TRBJ1-2, with D hard to call. Germline values: CDR1 MNHEY, CDR2 SMNVEV (reference sequence). The V end was cut by 6 bases, the J end by 4 bases, with 12 bases between. This CDR3 has 13 amino acids. CDR3 protein: CASSRGIAYGYTF. The DNA for the CDR3 is TGTGCCAGCAGCCGTGGGATTGCCTATGGCTACACCTTC.

A few counts support this clonotype. The chain joins TRBV19 to TRBJ1-2; D might be TRBD1 (5 bases). V was trimmed by 9 bases and J by 2 bases, leaving 19 bases between them. Germline assignment: CDR1 LNHDA and CDR2 SQIVND (reference sequence). The CDR3 spans 15 residues. CDR3 in amino acids: CASARGWGGNYGYTF. The CDR3 nucleotides are TGTGCCAGCGCTCGAGGGTGGGGCGGCAACTATGGCTACACCTTC.

This clonotype was seen a few times. The rearrangement links TRBV25-1 to TRBJ2-2; D gene unclear. Germline loops: CDR1 MGHDK, CDR2 SYGVNS. V was trimmed by 4 bases and J by 0 bases, leaving 9 bases between them. This CDR3 is 15 amino acids long. The CDR3 is CASSAVVANTGELFF. The CDR3 coding sequence is TGTGCCAGCAGTGCCGTGGTTGCGAACACCGGGGAGCTGTTTTTT.

As for this clonotype: Germline is not matched at one junction end, which may reflect a read error. The genes are TRBV7-9 and TRBJ1-5; D uncertain. Germline V gene sequence: CDR1 SEHNR, CDR2 FQNEAQ (reference sequence). The CDR3 runs to 13 residues. CDR3 in amino acids: CASQRAANQRQHF. In DNA, the CDR3 is TGTGCCAGCCAGAGGGCAGCCAATCAGCGCCAGCATTTT.

This clonotype was detected ten times or more. The chain couples TRBV18 to TRBJ2-1; weak D call: TRBD2 (6 bases). The CDR3 has 17 residues. With 0 bases removed from V and 7 bases from J, the gap between germline ends came to 19 bases. Germline V lookup: CDR1 KGHSH, CDR2 LQKENI. The CDR3 protein is CASSPPGIGSLMNEQFF. CDR3 coding DNA: TGTGCCAGCTCACCACCGGGGATCGGGAGTCTCATGAATGAGCAGTTCTTC. Variable domain in full (rest from reference TRBV18 and TRBJ2-1): NAGVMQNPRHLVRRRGQEARLRCSPMKGHSHVYWYRQLPEEGLKFMVYLQKENIIDESGMPKERFSAEFPKEGPSILRIQQVVRGDSAAYFCASSPPGIGSLMNEQFFGPGTRLTVL.